A single TCR beta chain is shown here with its context. This receptor's antigen is unknown. No qualities accompany the bases; no much larger clone lies one base away. The record originates from a study of patients and donors after allogeneic stem cell transplantation (dated by TCRdb to 2018 to 2021). The library came from RT-PCR. Sequenced on a NextSeq 550. Using fastp trimming at Q25 and MiXCR clonotype assembly, TCRdb reanalyzed the public sequencing data and kept in-frame beta chains. A single entry per CDR3 protein holds the most common genes and DNA from its merged rows. Across this sample there are roughly 180,000 distinct CDR3 sequences, with 41% seen only once. The leading ten clones occupy 25% to 35% of the sample. Trimming at the junction amounts to 1 base on V and 0 bases on J, and the germline ends lie 10 bases apart. The CDR3 holds 15 amino acids from the cysteine to the phenylalanine. Only the CDR3 part of the read is kept: 45 bases, read in frame from the first base. Reading the germline V gene gives CDR1 SGHRS and CDR2 YFSETQ.

The receptor's source is a human donor who was either an allogeneic HSCT recipient or a stem cell or donor lymphocyte infusion donor (not recorded which). It is not recorded whose cells these are; they may come from a transplant donor. The chain employs TRBV5-1 and TRBJ1-2; the D segment could be TRBD1, given 6 matching bases. Sequencing was done on a sample of blood, either unsorted or a sorted T cell fraction (not recorded which). CDR3 loop: CASSLRTDSNYGYTF. Read as DNA, the sequence is TGCGCCAGCAGCTTGAGGACAGACTCTAACTATGGCTACACCTTC.